The 8 T cell receptor beta chains presented below share a single source sample, sequenced in a study of cytomegalovirus exposure and HLA in healthy donors. This PCR relied on a set of 60 Vbeta primers and 13 Jbeta primers. TCRdb's table, derived via immunoSEQ multiplex PCR, lists solely in-frame clones and lacks some. In the table there are some 150,000 clones, 60% to 85% of which are singletons. The sample taken for sequencing was PBMCs. The receptor set was obtained from a female donor in good health and CMV-seropositive.

The rearrangement joins TRBV5-1 to TRBJ1-2; D gene uncertain. The germline CDR1 and CDR2 sequences are SGHRS and YFSETQ. This CDR3 has 16 amino acids. Deletions cut 0 bases from V and 3 bases from J, with 15 bases between. The CDR3 is CASSLEAPRSDYGYTF. The CDR3 nucleotides are TGCGCCAGCAGCTTGGAAGCACCCCGAAGCGACTATGGCTACACCTTC.

The chain combines TRBV5-6 with TRBJ2-5; D ambiguous. V dropped 1 base and J dropped 5 bases, with 12 bases sitting between them. There are 14 residues in the CDR3. In germline, CDR1 is SGHDT, CDR2 YYEEEE. CDR3 DNA: TGTGCCAGCAGCTTGCTCCTCCAGGCGGAGACCCAGTACTTC. The encoded protein is CASSLLLQAETQYF. Filled out from reference TRBV5-6 and TRBJ2-5, the complete variable domain reads DAGVTQSPTHLIKTRGQQVTLRCSPKSGHDTVSWYQQALGQGPQFIFQYYEEEERQRGNFPDRFSGHQFPNYSSELNVNALLLGDSALYLCASSLLLQAETQYFGPGTRLLVL.

This clone was seen only a few times. The gene calls are TRBV5-1 and TRBJ1-2, with 9 bases fitting TRBD1. Germline CDR1 and CDR2: SGHRS and YFSETQ. Trimming cost V 4 bases and J 0 bases; bases outside gene matches: 7. This CDR3 is built from 16 residues. The CDR3 coding sequence is TGCGCCAGCAGCCGTTGGACAGGGGCCTCTAACTATGGCTACACCTTC. This encodes CASSRWTGASNYGYTF.

The CDR3 protein is CASSYDRGVYEQYF. In DNA, the CDR3 is TGTGCCAGCAGCTATGACAGGGGGGTCTACGAGCAGTACTTC. V usage is TRBV5-5 and J usage is TRBJ2-7, with 9 bases lining up with TRBD1. Germline trimming cut 3 bases from V and 3 bases from J; bases unmatched to any gene: 4. The CDR3 has 14 amino acids. Germline V gene sequence: CDR1 SGHKS, CDR2 YYEKEE (reference sequence).

The gene calls are TRBV19 and TRBJ2-5; either TRBD1 or TRBD2 may fit D (5 bases each). The DNA end lines up better with TRBJ2-7; the J call may be wrong. This CDR3 contains 15 residues. Germline values: CDR1 LNHDA, CDR2 SQIVND (reference sequence). The CDR3 protein is CASSIDLLGAYEQYF. The CDR3 region has the DNA TGTGCCAGTAGTATAGATCTCCTGGGGGCCTACGAGCAGTACTTC.

The V call is TRBV28, the J call TRBJ2-7; TRBD1 aligns across 9 bases. The CDR3 is made up of 15 amino acids. V was pared by 7 bases and J by 5 bases, with 12 bases of the junction left unmatched. In germline, CDR1 is MDHEN, CDR2 SYDVKM. CDR3 region: CASIEGGTGSHEQYF. The CDR3 DNA reads as TGTGCCAGCATCGAGGGTGGGACAGGGTCCCACGAGCAGTACTTC.

V usage is TRBV6-1 and J usage is TRBJ2-2, with D possibly matching TRBD2 (6 bases). Germline V lookup: CDR1 MNHNS, CDR2 SASEGT. The V end was cut by 6 bases, the J end by 7 bases, with 15 bases between. The CDR3 contains 14 residues. CDR3 sequence (DNA): TGTGCCAGCAGGGCCGTCGGAGCGGGCGGGGAGCTGTTTTTT. Protein product: CASRAVGAGGELFF.

Written as DNA, the CDR3 is TGTGCCAGCAGCGCATACCGGGCTAGCGAATACGAGCAGTACTTC. This encodes CASSAYRASEYEQYF. V and J are TRBV2 and TRBJ2-7, with D possibly matching TRBD2 (6 bases). The CDR3 contains 15 residues. The V end was cut by 6 bases, the J end by 4 bases, with 19 bases between. Germline lookup yields CDR1 SNHLY and CDR2 FYNNEI.